This T cell receptor (beta chain) was documented in a study of T cells in localized non-small cell lung cancer. Whole-study results and caveats: The highest T cell clonality was in uninvolved adjacent lung, above tumor.

This table comes from immunoSEQ multiplex PCR, and its TCRdb copy is limited to in-frame clones, with some not included. Of about 59,000 clones listed, roughly 92% are singletons. This clone is a singleton in its sample. Its antigen is still unknown. The germline gives CDR1 SNHLY, CDR2 FYNNEI. V gave up 8 bases and J gave up 2 bases; unmatched junction bases: 6. The CDR3 covers 15 residues. This chain uses TRBV2 with TRBJ1-3, with 10 positions matching TRBD1. Sequencing used peripheral blood, obtained before any cancer treatment. This receptor was identified in a man between 35 and 75 years old with stage I lung adenocarcinoma. CDR3: CASSIGQGAGNTIYF. CDR3 nucleotide sequence: TGTGCCAGCTCCATCGGACAGGGGGCTGGAAACACCATATATTTT.